Below, one TCR beta chain is given with its context. The CDR3 contains 13 residues. V shed 0 bases and J 7 bases; nucleotides not matched to a gene: 3. The data originate from a study of blood T cell repertoires in COVID-19. Across the whole study: COVID-19 samples collected from the United States, Italy and Spain covered acute and convalescent phases. PBMCs, B-cell-depleted T cells, or T cells provided the cDNA or gDNA that made up the material.

Original methodology: Estimates of nucleated cell counts were drawn from the amplification of reference gene primers. The method was immunoSEQ multiplex PCR; TCRdb's version includes in-frame clones alone and lacks a portion of them. V and J calls and clone size are those listed in that table; D and trimming were worked out from the DNA. The sample gives approximately 77,000 clones, 80% to 90% of which show up once; over 4% is in the top ten. The V call is TRBV12-3 or TRBV12-4, the J call TRBJ2-7, with 7 positions matching TRBD2. The sequencing input was peripheral blood. This TCR was recovered from a man over 45 with active COVID-19. The DNA of the CDR3 is TGTGCCAGCAGTTTAGCCCCGGGGGGTGAGCAGTACTTC. Residues: CASSLAPGGEQYF.